This is a list of T cell receptor beta chains from one sample in a study of early T cells in non-severe SARS-CoV-2 infection. One entry per CDR3 protein results from TCRdb running MiXCR on the 5' RACE reads. Seen here are 74,000 or so distinct CDR3 sequences, about 13% observed once, and the top ten hold 1.1%. The sequencing input was whole blood. The receptors come from an adult who was a healthcare worker with PCR-confirmed SARS-CoV-2 infection or an uninfected control (not recorded which). The CDR3 runs from the conserved cysteine through the conserved F or W. D genes are given only for firm matches. A row's size may be missing; if present it is once, few, many or a size class.

clone_size: many; j_call: TRBJ2-6; v_call: TRBV6-2/TRBV6-3; d_call: .; cdr3_aa: CASSYVSGANVLTF; cdr3_nt: TGTGCCAGCAGTTATGTCTCTGGGGCCAACGTCCTGACTTTC
clone_size: many; j_call: TRBJ2-5; v_call: TRBV7-6; d_call: .; cdr3_aa: CASSLALPETQYF; cdr3_nt: TGTGCCAGCAGCTTAGCGCTACCCGAGACCCAGTACTTC
clone_size: few; j_call: TRBJ2-1; v_call: TRBV7-6; d_call: TRBD2; cdr3_aa: CASSSIEKLADLYNEQFF; cdr3_nt: TGTGCCAGCAGCTCAATAGAAAAACTAGCGGACCTTTACAATGAGCAGTTCTTC
clone_size: .; j_call: TRBJ2-1; v_call: TRBV6-1; d_call: TRBD2; cdr3_aa: CASRPWTSGNNEQFF; cdr3_nt: TGTGCCAGCAGACCCTGGACTAGCGGGAACAATGAGCAGTTCTTC
clone_size: few; j_call: TRBJ1-2; v_call: TRBV28; d_call: TRBD1; cdr3_aa: CASNFLLGTGVRYTF; cdr3_nt: TGTGCCAGCAATTTCTTACTGGGGACAGGGGTGAGGTACACCTTC
clone_size: few; j_call: TRBJ2-1; v_call: TRBV27; d_call: .; cdr3_aa: CASSSLRGKGNEQFF; cdr3_nt: TGTGCCAGCAGTTCCCTCAGGGGTAAGGGCAATGAGCAGTTCTTC
clone_size: many; j_call: TRBJ1-1; v_call: TRBV7-2; d_call: .; cdr3_aa: CASSLVGQGNTEAFF; cdr3_nt: TGTGCCAGCAGCTTAGTTGGGCAGGGAAACACTGAAGCTTTCTTT
clone_size: few; j_call: TRBJ2-7; v_call: TRBV29-1; d_call: .; cdr3_aa: CSVEERDYEQYF; cdr3_nt: TGCAGCGTTGAAGAGCGTGACTACGAGCAGTACTTC
clone_size: many; j_call: TRBJ1-4; v_call: TRBV19; d_call: TRBD1; cdr3_aa: CASSNHRGNEKLFF; cdr3_nt: TGTGCCAGTAGCAATCACAGGGGTAATGAAAAACTGTTTTTT
clone_size: .; j_call: TRBJ2-1; v_call: TRBV29-1; d_call: .; cdr3_aa: CSVEGVLRDYNEQFF; cdr3_nt: TGCAGCGTTGAAGGGGTTCTGAGAGACTACAATGAGCAGTTCTTC
clone_size: .; j_call: TRBJ2-1; v_call: TRBV6-2/TRBV6-3; d_call: .; cdr3_aa: CASRQLGEVREQFF; cdr3_nt: TGTGCCAGCAGACAATTGGGTGAAGTGCGGGAGCAGTTCTTC
clone_size: .; j_call: TRBJ2-7; v_call: TRBV20-1; d_call: .; cdr3_aa: CSARDLGQTYEQYF; cdr3_nt: TGCAGTGCTAGAGATCTCGGACAGACCTACGAGCAGTACTTC
clone_size: few; j_call: TRBJ2-1; v_call: TRBV7-6; d_call: .; cdr3_aa: CASSLPFTRYNEQFF; cdr3_nt: TGTGCCAGCAGCTTACCCTTTACTAGATACAATGAGCAGTTCTTC
clone_size: many; j_call: TRBJ1-6; v_call: TRBV7-8; d_call: TRBD1; cdr3_aa: CASSLRRGLNSPLHF; cdr3_nt: TGTGCCAGCAGCTTGCGGAGGGGGCTTAATTCACCCCTCCACTTT
clone_size: .; j_call: TRBJ2-5; v_call: TRBV29-1; d_call: TRBD2; cdr3_aa: CSATSGIETQYF; cdr3_nt: TGCAGCGCGACTAGCGGGATTGAGACCCAGTACTTC
clone_size: .; j_call: TRBJ2-4; v_call: TRBV27; d_call: TRBD1; cdr3_aa: CASSFRTGTGALKNIQYF; cdr3_nt: TGTGCCAGCAGTTTCCGGACCGGGACAGGGGCACTAAAAAACATTCAGTACTTC
clone_size: many; j_call: TRBJ2-7; v_call: TRBV7-2; d_call: .; cdr3_aa: CASSPLVKGEQYF; cdr3_nt: TGTGCCAGCAGCCCCTTAGTAAAAGGGGAGCAGTACTTC
clone_size: few; j_call: TRBJ2-1; v_call: TRBV20-1; d_call: .; cdr3_aa: CSARTALYNEQFF; cdr3_nt: TGCAGTGCTAGGACCGCACTCTACAATGAGCAGTTCTTC
clone_size: .; j_call: TRBJ2-2; v_call: TRBV20-1; d_call: TRBD1; cdr3_aa: CSATGGTGELFF; cdr3_nt: TGCAGTGCTACAGGGGGCACCGGGGAGCTGTTTTTT
clone_size: .; j_call: TRBJ2-1; v_call: TRBV12-3/TRBV12-4; d_call: .; cdr3_aa: CASSQQAYPMYNEQFF; cdr3_nt: TGTGCCAGCAGTCAACAGGCTTATCCAATGTACAATGAGCAGTTCTTC
clone_size: many; j_call: TRBJ2-5; v_call: TRBV29-1; d_call: .; cdr3_aa: CSAQGGIGETQYF; cdr3_nt: TGCAGCGCCCAAGGGGGGATTGGAGAGACCCAGTACTTC
clone_size: .; j_call: TRBJ1-1; v_call: TRBV20-1; d_call: .; cdr3_aa: CSARMGFMNTEAFF; cdr3_nt: TGCAGTGCTAGGATGGGTTTTATGAACACTGAAGCTTTCTTT
clone_size: few; j_call: TRBJ2-1; v_call: TRBV28; d_call: .; cdr3_aa: CASSQGSWSSYNEQFF; cdr3_nt: TGTGCCAGCAGCCAGGGAAGTTGGAGCTCCTACAATGAGCAGTTCTTC
clone_size: .; j_call: TRBJ1-4; v_call: TRBV3-1; d_call: .; cdr3_aa: CASSQDSGEKLFF; cdr3_nt: TGTGCCAGCAGCCAAGATTCGGGTGAAAAACTGTTTTTT
clone_size: .; j_call: TRBJ2-7; v_call: TRBV7-2; d_call: TRBD2; cdr3_aa: CASSLDTSGVYEQYF; cdr3_nt: TGTGCCAGCAGCTTAGATACTAGCGGGGTTTACGAGCAGTACTTC
clone_size: many; j_call: TRBJ1-5; v_call: TRBV12-3/TRBV12-4; d_call: .; cdr3_aa: CASSTQGNSNQPQHF; cdr3_nt: TGTGCCAGCAGTACACAGGGTAATAGCAATCAGCCCCAGCATTTT
clone_size: few; j_call: TRBJ2-7; v_call: TRBV5-4; d_call: TRBD1; cdr3_aa: CASNTDRGREQYF; cdr3_nt: TGTGCCAGCAACACCGACAGGGGGCGCGAGCAGTACTTC
clone_size: many; j_call: TRBJ2-2; v_call: TRBV24-1; d_call: TRBD2; cdr3_aa: CATSDLGLAANTGELFF; cdr3_nt: TGTGCCACCAGTGATTTGGGACTAGCGGCGAACACCGGGGAGCTGTTTTTT
clone_size: .; j_call: TRBJ2-7; v_call: TRBV10-3; d_call: TRBD1; cdr3_aa: CAISAGRGPLEQYF; cdr3_nt: TGTGCCATCAGTGCGGGCAGGGGGCCCCTAGAGCAGTACTTC
clone_size: few; j_call: TRBJ1-6; v_call: TRBV25-1; d_call: .; cdr3_aa: CASSDERNNSPLHF; cdr3_nt: TGTGCCAGCAGTGATGAGAGAAATAATTCACCCCTCCACTTT
clone_size: many; j_call: TRBJ1-5; v_call: TRBV27; d_call: .; cdr3_aa: CASSLVAVAQAGQPQHF; cdr3_nt: TGTGCCAGCAGTTTGGTCGCGGTCGCCCAAGCAGGTCAGCCCCAGCATTTT
clone_size: many; j_call: TRBJ2-7; v_call: TRBV15; d_call: .; cdr3_aa: CATSRDSAKEQYF; cdr3_nt: TGTGCCACCAGCAGAGATAGCGCGAAGGAGCAGTACTTC
clone_size: many; j_call: TRBJ2-7; v_call: TRBV7-9; d_call: TRBD1; cdr3_aa: CASSRGQVLSYEQYF; cdr3_nt: TGTGCCAGCAGCCGCGGACAGGTCCTCTCCTACGAGCAGTACTTC
clone_size: .; j_call: TRBJ2-5; v_call: TRBV13; d_call: .; cdr3_aa: CASSSAQDRAETQYF; cdr3_nt: TGTGCCAGCAGCTCAGCTCAAGACAGAGCAGAGACCCAGTACTTC
clone_size: many; j_call: TRBJ2-3; v_call: TRBV28; d_call: .; cdr3_aa: CAIHPSSGPDTQYF; cdr3_nt: TGTGCCATACACCCTTCGTCGGGCCCAGATACGCAGTATTTT
clone_size: few; j_call: TRBJ2-7; v_call: TRBV19; d_call: .; cdr3_aa: CASSTTGTQSYEQYF; cdr3_nt: TGTGCCAGTAGTACAACCGGGACACAGTCCTACGAGCAGTACTTC
clone_size: .; j_call: TRBJ1-1; v_call: TRBV29-1; d_call: .; cdr3_aa: CSVVPGEAFF; cdr3_nt: TGCAGCGTTGTCCCCGGAGAAGCTTTCTTT
clone_size: many; j_call: TRBJ2-6; v_call: TRBV6-2/TRBV6-3; d_call: TRBD1; cdr3_aa: CASGGQGSSGANVLTF; cdr3_nt: TGTGCCAGCGGTGGACAGGGAAGCTCTGGGGCCAACGTCCTGACTTTC
clone_size: .; j_call: TRBJ2-1; v_call: TRBV11-2; d_call: .; cdr3_aa: CASSLRADSSYNEQFF; cdr3_nt: TGTGCCAGCAGCTTACGAGCGGATAGCTCCTACAATGAGCAGTTCTTC
clone_size: .; j_call: TRBJ1-1; v_call: TRBV6-5; d_call: TRBD1; cdr3_aa: CASSSPGTGGMMRTEAFF; cdr3_nt: TGTGCCAGCAGTTCACCCGGGACAGGGGGGATGATGAGGACTGAAGCTTTCTTT
clone_size: few; j_call: TRBJ2-1; v_call: TRBV3-2; d_call: .; cdr3_aa: CASAPREQFF; cdr3_nt: TGTGCCAGCGCCCCACGTGAGCAGTTCTTC
clone_size: many; j_call: TRBJ2-7; v_call: TRBV28; d_call: .; cdr3_aa: CASSSRGSAQPYEQYF; cdr3_nt: TGTGCCAGCAGTTCGAGGGGGAGCGCACAACCCTACGAGCAGTACTTC
clone_size: medium-sized; j_call: TRBJ2-7; v_call: TRBV20-1; d_call: .; cdr3_aa: CSARGGQDYEQYF; cdr3_nt: TGCAGTGCTAGAGGCGGGCAGGATTACGAGCAGTACTTC
clone_size: .; j_call: TRBJ1-1; v_call: TRBV29-1; d_call: .; cdr3_aa: CSVVQGMGTEAFF; cdr3_nt: TGCAGCGTTGTCCAGGGTATGGGCACTGAAGCTTTCTTT
clone_size: .; j_call: TRBJ2-1; v_call: TRBV29-1; d_call: TRBD2; cdr3_aa: CSVGTSGAEQFF; cdr3_nt: TGCAGCGTCGGGACTAGCGGGGCCGAGCAGTTCTTC
clone_size: .; j_call: TRBJ2-5; v_call: TRBV20-1; d_call: .; cdr3_aa: CSATGTGWGTQYF; cdr3_nt: TGCAGTGCTACCGGCACAGGTTGGGGGACCCAGTACTTC
clone_size: .; j_call: TRBJ2-2; v_call: TRBV10-3; d_call: .; cdr3_aa: CAIRGTFNTGELFF; cdr3_nt: TGTGCCATCCGAGGGACTTTTAACACCGGGGAGCTGTTTTTT
clone_size: .; j_call: TRBJ1-1; v_call: TRBV29-1; d_call: .; cdr3_aa: CSVVSDNTEAFF; cdr3_nt: TGCAGCGTTGTCTCAGACAACACTGAAGCTTTCTTT
clone_size: .; j_call: TRBJ2-6; v_call: TRBV12-3/TRBV12-4; d_call: .; cdr3_aa: CASSFFEAPGANVLTF; cdr3_nt: TGTGCCAGCAGTTTTTTCGAGGCGCCTGGGGCCAACGTCCTGACTTTC
clone_size: many; j_call: TRBJ1-1; v_call: TRBV12-3/TRBV12-4; d_call: TRBD1; cdr3_aa: CASSLEGQGFGTEAFF; cdr3_nt: TGTGCCAGCAGTTTAGAGGGACAGGGGTTCGGCACTGAAGCTTTCTTT
clone_size: many; j_call: TRBJ1-1; v_call: TRBV7-6; d_call: .; cdr3_aa: CASSLGENTEAFF; cdr3_nt: TGTGCCAGCAGCTTAGGCGAGAACACTGAAGCTTTCTTT
clone_size: .; j_call: TRBJ1-4; v_call: TRBV10-3; d_call: .; cdr3_aa: CAISEGRSPNEKLFF; cdr3_nt: TGTGCCATCAGTGAGGGTCGCAGTCCTAATGAAAAACTGTTTTTT
clone_size: few; j_call: TRBJ2-1; v_call: TRBV7-8; d_call: TRBD1; cdr3_aa: CASSLVGQGDYNEQFF; cdr3_nt: TGTGCCAGCAGCTTAGTAGGGCAGGGGGACTACAATGAGCAGTTCTTC
clone_size: few; j_call: TRBJ2-5; v_call: TRBV29-1; d_call: TRBD2; cdr3_aa: CSVGTSGGETQYF; cdr3_nt: TGCAGCGTTGGGACTAGCGGAGGAGAGACCCAGTACTTC